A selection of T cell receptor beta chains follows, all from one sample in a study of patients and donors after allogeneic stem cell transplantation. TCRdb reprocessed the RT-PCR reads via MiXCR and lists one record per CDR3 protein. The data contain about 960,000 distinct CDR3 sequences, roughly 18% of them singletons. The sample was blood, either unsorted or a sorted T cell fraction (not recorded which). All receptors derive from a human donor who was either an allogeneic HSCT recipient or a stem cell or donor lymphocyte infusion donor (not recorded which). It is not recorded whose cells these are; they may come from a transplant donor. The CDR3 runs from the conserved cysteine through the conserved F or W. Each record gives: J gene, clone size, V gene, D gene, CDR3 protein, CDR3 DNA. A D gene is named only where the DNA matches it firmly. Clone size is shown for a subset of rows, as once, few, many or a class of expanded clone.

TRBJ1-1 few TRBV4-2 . CASSPGGAGLETAFF TGTGCCAGCAGCCCCGGGGGGGCAGGGCTCGAAACGGCTTTCTTT
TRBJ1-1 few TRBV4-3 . CASSQDRRGNNRF TGCGCCAGCAGCCAAGATCGGCGAGGAAATAATCGCTTT
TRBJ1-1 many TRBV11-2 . CASSPHKENTEAFF TGTGCCAGCAGCCCCCACAAGGAGAACACTGAAGCTTTCTTT
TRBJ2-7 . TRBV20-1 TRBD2 CSASQLVAGAGEQYF TGCAGTGCTAGCCAATTGGTAGCGGGAGCAGGCGAGCAGTACTTC
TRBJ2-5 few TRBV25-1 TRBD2 CASNPGGEETQYF TGTGCCAGCAACCCGGGAGGGGAAGAGACCCAGTACTTC
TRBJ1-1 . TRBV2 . CASWGGGTEAFF TGTGCCAGCTGGGGGGGAGGCACTGAAGCTTTCTTT
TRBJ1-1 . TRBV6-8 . CASSYSSRRGNTEAFF TGTGCCAGCAGTTACTCGTCTCGTCGGGGGAACACTGAAGCTTTCTTT
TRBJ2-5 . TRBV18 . CASSQIRGGPETQYF TGTGCCAGCTCCCAAATCCGCGGGGGCCCAGAGACCCAGTACTTC
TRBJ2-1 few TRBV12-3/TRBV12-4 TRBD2 CASSSPGLAGGAYNEQFF TGTGCCAGCAGTTCCCCGGGACTAGCGGGGGGCGCCTACAATGAGCAGTTCTTC
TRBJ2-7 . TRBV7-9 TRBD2 CASSSGGTLSSYEQYF TGTGCCAGCAGCTCGGGGGGGACACTTAGCTCCTACGAGCAGTACTTC
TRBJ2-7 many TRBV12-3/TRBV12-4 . CASSGQNEQYF TGTGCCAGCAGTGGTCAAAACGAGCAGTACTTC
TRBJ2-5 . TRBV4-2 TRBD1 CASSGDRRRETQYF TGTGCCAGCAGCGGGGACAGGCGGAGGGAGACCCAGTACTTC
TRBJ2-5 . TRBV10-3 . CAISESRGQETQYF TGTGCCATCAGTGAGTCACGGGGTCAAGAGACCCAGTACTTC
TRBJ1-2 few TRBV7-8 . CASSLPENYGYTF TGTGCCAGCAGCTTACCAGAAAACTATGGCTACACCTTC
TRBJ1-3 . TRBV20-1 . CSAQKGVPSGNTIYF TGCAGTGCTCAAAAGGGGGTACCCTCTGGAAACACCATATATTTT
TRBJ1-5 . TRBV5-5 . CASSLEMYSNQPQHF TGTGCCAGCAGCTTGGAAATGTATAGCAATCAGCCCCAGCATTTT
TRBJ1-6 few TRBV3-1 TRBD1 CASSQGFGQENSPLHF TGTGCCAGCAGCCAAGGTTTTGGACAGGAAAATTCACCCCTCCACTTT
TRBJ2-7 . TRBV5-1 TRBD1 CASSLQLSRDRGYEQYF TGCGCCAGCAGCCTCCAACTTTCCCGGGACAGGGGCTACGAGCAGTACTTC
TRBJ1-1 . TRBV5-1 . CASSLVVGTNTEAFF TGCGCCAGCAGCTTGGTAGTAGGGACGAACACTGAAGCTTTCTTT
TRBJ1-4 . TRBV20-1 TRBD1 CSARQGAEKLFF TGCAGTGCTAGACAGGGGGCTGAAAAACTGTTTTTT
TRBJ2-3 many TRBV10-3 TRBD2 CAIKERGSDTQYF TGTGCCATCAAAGAGCGGGGCTCAGATACGCAGTATTTT
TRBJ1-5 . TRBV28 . CASSLAAVWGGNQPQHF TGTGCCAGCAGTTTAGCCGCCGTGTGGGGTGGCAATCAGCCCCAGCATTTT
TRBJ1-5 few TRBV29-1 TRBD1 CSVLDRVGQPQHF TGCAGCGTCCTGGACAGGGTTGGTCAGCCCCAGCATTTT
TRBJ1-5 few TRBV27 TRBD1 CASRDSTLKPQHF TGTGCCAGCCGGGACAGCACTCTAAAGCCCCAGCATTTT
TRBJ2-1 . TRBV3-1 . CASSQWESYNEQFF TGTGCCAGCAGCCAGTGGGAATCCTACAATGAGCAGTTCTTC
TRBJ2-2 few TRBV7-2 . CASSPRLGLFF TGTGCCAGCAGCCCACGACTTGGGCTGTTTTTT
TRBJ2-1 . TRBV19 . CASSVTSPLKVNEQFF TGTGCCAGTAGTGTGACCTCCCCCCTGAAGGTTAATGAGCAGTTCTTC
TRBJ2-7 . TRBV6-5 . CASSYRGSSYGQYF TGTGCCAGCAGTTACCGGGGGAGCTCCTACGGGCAGTACTTC
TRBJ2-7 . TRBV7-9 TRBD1 CASSNPDRGQDEQYF TGTGCCAGCAGCAACCCCGACAGGGGGCAAGACGAGCAGTACTTC
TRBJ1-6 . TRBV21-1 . CASSKLRCGPFYNSPLHF TGTGCCAGCAGCAAACTTAGGTGCGGACCTTTCTATAATTCACCCCTCCACTTT
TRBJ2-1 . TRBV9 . CASSLKAMAGWVPNEQFF TGTGCCAGCAGCCTAAAGGCTATGGCGGGATGGGTCCCAAATGAGCAGTTCTTC
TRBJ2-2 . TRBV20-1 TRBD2 CSAGGEGTGELFF TGCAGTGCTGGGGGGGAAGGCACCGGGGAGCTGTTTTTT
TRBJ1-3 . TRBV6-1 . CASFSTSGNTIYF TGTGCCAGCTTCTCAACGTCTGGAAACACCATATATTTT
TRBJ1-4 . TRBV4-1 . CASSQWQAKGEKLFF TGCGCCAGCAGCCAGTGGCAGGCAAAGGGTGAAAAACTGTTTTTT
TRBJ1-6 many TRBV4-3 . CASSQRQDNSPLHF TGCGCCAGCAGCCAGAGACAGGACAATTCACCCCTCCACTTT
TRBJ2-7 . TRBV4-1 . CASSQGTDYEQYF TGCGCCAGCAGCCAAGGGACAGATTACGAGCAGTACTTC
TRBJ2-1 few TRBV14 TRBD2 CASSQAGLAGYYEQFF TGTGCCAGCAGCCAAGCCGGGCTAGCGGGATACTATGAGCAGTTCTTC
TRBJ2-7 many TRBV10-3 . CAISESGQTYEQYF TGTGCCATCAGTGAGTCGGGGCAGACCTACGAGCAGTACTTC
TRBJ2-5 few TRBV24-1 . CATSDERQGGQYF TGTGCCACCAGTGACGAGCGACAGGGAGGCCAGTACTTC
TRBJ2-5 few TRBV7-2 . CASSLATAAARRPQETQYF TGTGCCAGCAGCTTAGCCACCGCCGCCGCTCGTCGTCCACAAGAGACCCAGTACTTC
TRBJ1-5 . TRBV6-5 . CASSYSPRLKGSQPQHF TGTGCCAGCAGTTACTCCCCGCGCCTGAAGGGGAGTCAGCCCCAGCATTTT
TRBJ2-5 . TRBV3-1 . CASSQARLQETQYF TGTGCCAGCAGCCAAGCCCGGTTACAAGAGACCCAGTACTTC
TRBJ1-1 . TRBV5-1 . CATRQEEYTEAFF TGCGCCACCAGACAGGAGGAGTACACTGAAGCTTTCTTT
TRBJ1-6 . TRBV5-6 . CASSLTARRNSPLHF TGTGCCAGCAGCTTGACCGCCAGGAGGAATTCACCCCTCCACTTT
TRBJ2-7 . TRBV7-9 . CASSAAGPYEQYF TGTGCCAGCAGCGCCGCGGGGCCCTACGAGCAGTACTTC
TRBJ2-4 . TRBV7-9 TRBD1 CASRAGTGDVAKNIQYF TGTGCCAGCAGGGCCGGGACAGGGGACGTAGCCAAAAACATTCAGTACTTC
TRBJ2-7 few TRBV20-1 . CSARASSYEQYF TGCAGTGCTAGAGCTTCGAGCTACGAGCAGTACTTC
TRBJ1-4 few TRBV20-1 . CSAPTGFNEKLFF TGCAGTGCACCGACAGGCTTTAATGAAAAACTGTTTTTT